The 23 T cell receptor beta chains presented below share a single source sample, sequenced in a study of blood T cell repertoires in COVID-19. Sequencing used immunoSEQ multiplex PCR; TCRdb keeps in-frame clones, though not all of them. The sample includes tens of thousands of clones, around three quarters seen only once; the top ten take 4% to 6%. The material sequenced was peripheral blood. The receptors derive from a woman in her 70s with acute or convalescent COVID-19.

In its sample, this clone was seen once. This chain joins TRBV7-9 and TRBJ1-3, with a possible D match to TRBD1 (5 bases). CDR3 length equals 17 residues. CDR1 is SEHNR, CDR2 FQNEAQ, per germline (reference sequence). Trimming pared 4 bases from V and 2 bases from J, leaving 18 bases between. The CDR3 bases are TGTGCCAGCAGCTCGAACAGGTGGGGGGGACCTGGAAACACCATATATTTT. It codes for CASSSNRWGGPGNTIYF.

V usage is TRBV6-5 and J usage is TRBJ1-2, with D uncertain. Trimming pared 0 bases from V and 4 bases from J, leaving 12 bases between. CDR1 and CDR2 (germline): MNHEY, SVGAGI. This CDR3 contains 15 residues. The CDR3 DNA reads as TGTGCCAGCAGTTACTCAGATGGAGGAGGCTATGGCTACACCTTC. Protein product: CASSYSDGGGYGYTF.

The genes are TRBV7-2 and TRBJ2-5; 10 nucleotides align to TRBD2. CDR1 is SGHTA and CDR2 is FQGNSA in the germline V gene. This CDR3 has 16 residues. Unmatched junction bases numbered 7, after V lost 1 base and J lost 5 bases. This CDR3 reads CASSLGLLAGKETQYF. CDR3 in DNA: TGTGCCAGCAGCTTAGGTCTACTAGCGGGGAAGGAGACCCAGTACTTC.

The chain combines TRBV7-9 with TRBJ1-1, with TRBD1 matching 7 bases. The V and J ends lost 6 bases and 1 base, in that order; junction bases with no gene match: 8. The CDR3 extends over 15 amino acids. Germline-derived CDR1 and CDR2 are SEHNR and FQNEAQ (reference sequence). Written as DNA, the CDR3 is TGTGCCAGCAGTCAGACAGGGTTGGCGAACACTGAAGCTTTCTTT. It codes for CASSQTGLANTEAFF.

The chain uses TRBV7-9 and TRBJ1-2, with 8 bases aligning to TRBD1. Trimming cost V 5 bases and J 8 bases; bases outside gene matches: 4. CDR1 and CDR2 from the germline V gene are SEHNR and FQNEAQ (reference sequence). This CDR3 spans 12 amino acids. This CDR3 reads CASSPRQGGYTF. Written as DNA, the CDR3 is TGTGCCAGCAGCCCCCGACAGGGGGGCTACACCTTC.

V is TRBV19 and J is TRBJ2-1; 9 bases agree with TRBD1. The V gene's germline CDR1 is LNHDA and CDR2 SQIVND (reference sequence). There are 15 residues in the CDR3. The trim removed 0 bases at V and 6 bases at J, leaving 3 bases unmatched. The CDR3 protein is CASSIDPGQGNEQFF. DNA of the CDR3: TGTGCCAGTAGTATAGATCCGGGACAGGGCAATGAGCAGTTCTTC. Variable domain in full (rest from reference TRBV19 and TRBJ2-1): DGGITQSPKYLFRKEGQNVTLSCEQNLNHDAMYWYRQDPGQGLRLIYYSQIVNDFQKGDIAEGYSVSREKKESFPLTVTSAQKNPTAFYLCASSIDPGQGNEQFFGPGTRLTVL.

This chain's CDR3 is CASKSPTGPNEKLFF. The CDR3 DNA reads TGCGCCAGCAAATCGCCGACAGGGCCTAATGAAAAACTGTTTTTT. The rearrangement joins TRBV5-1 to TRBJ1-4; 7 nucleotides match TRBD1. Germline V gene lookup returns CDR1 SGHRS and CDR2 YFSETQ. This CDR3 is 15 amino acids long. The junction had 8 bases not matched to a gene; V was cut back by 6 bases and J by 3 bases.

This sequence joins TRBV5-5 and TRBJ2-1; 10 bases are shared with TRBD1. This CDR3 has 16 residues. Trimming removed 3 bases from V and 9 bases from J; junction bases left unmatched: 12. Germline V gene sequence: CDR1 SGHKS, CDR2 YYEKEE (reference sequence). CDR3 in DNA: TGTGCCAGCAGCTCCAGGACAGGGGGGACAATGATTGAGCAGTTCTTC. This gives the protein CASSSRTGGTMIEQFF.

V gene TRBV7-6 combines with J gene TRBJ2-7, with TRBD2 matching 8 bases. V was clipped by 0 bases and J by 5 bases; unmatched bases: 6. The germline V gene has CDR1 SGHVS and CDR2 FNYEAQ. CDR3 length equals 15 residues. CDR3 DNA sequence: TGTGCCAGCAGCTTAGCTGGTAGCGGGGCGAACGAGCAGTACTTC. This gives the protein CASSLAGSGANEQYF.

This clone was seen once. The chain uses TRBV25-1 and TRBJ1-5; TRBD1 is a possible D gene (6 bases). From germline, CDR1 is MGHDK and CDR2 SYGVNS. The CDR3 spans 18 residues. The ends were cut back, 0 bases at V and 0 bases at J, with 15 bases in the middle. Here the CDR3 DNA reads TGTGCCAGCAGTGAATACAGGGGCCGACTTTATAGCAATCAGCCCCAGCATTTT. It encodes CASSEYRGRLYSNQPQHF.

The V and J genes are TRBV2 and TRBJ2-5, with 8 bases identical to TRBD1. Losses at the gene ends were 7 bases for V and 5 bases for J; bases not matched to a gene: 6. This CDR3 has 13 amino acids. Germline CDR1 SNHLY, CDR2 FYNNEI. CDR3 bases: TGTGCCAGCAAGCAGGGGGCATCGGAGACCCAGTACTTC. Translation gives CASKQGASETQYF.

This clone was detected only once. This chain connects TRBV4-2 to TRBJ2-2; TRBD2 is a possible D gene (7 bases). Germline values: CDR1 LGHNA, CDR2 YNFKEQ. The V and J ends lost 1 base and 5 bases respectively, with 17 bases between them. The CDR3 extends over 17 amino acids. The CDR3 spells CASSQGFTGGLTGELFF. The CDR3 DNA is TGTGCCAGCAGCCAAGGCTTTACGGGGGGCCTGACCGGGGAGCTGTTTTTT.

This chain connects TRBV12-3 or TRBV12-4 to TRBJ2-5; the D is unclear. The CDR3 extends over 13 amino acids. V lost 4 bases and J lost 0, with 6 bases in between. The CDR3 sequence: CASSSTNQETQYF. CDR3 nucleotide sequence: TGTGCCAGCAGTTCAACTAACCAAGAGACCCAGTACTTC.

This sequence joins TRBV5-6 and TRBJ1-5, with D possibly matching TRBD1 (6 bases). The V gene lost 3 bases and the J gene lost 7 bases, with 14 bases spanning the gap. This CDR3 region has 14 residues. CDR1 and CDR2 (germline): SGHDT, YYEEEE. Here the CDR3 DNA reads TGTGCCAGCAGCTCGAGGGGGTTTCCCCAGCCCCAGCATTTT. This sequence encodes CASSSRGFPQPQHF.

This clone was seen once. This sequence joins TRBV6-2 or TRBV6-3 and TRBJ1-3; no clear D gene. CDR1 and CDR2 from the germline V gene are MNHEY and SVGEGT. The CDR3 extends over 14 amino acids. Deletions cut 5 bases from V and 0 bases from J, with 8 bases between. CDR3 protein: CASSLAYSGNTIYF. As DNA, the CDR3 is TGTGCCAGCAGTCTCGCGTACTCTGGAAACACCATATATTTT.

V gene TRBV6-2 or TRBV6-3 combines with J gene TRBJ1-3, with D hard to call. CDR1 is MNHEY, CDR2 SVGEGT, per germline. V lost 0 bases to trimming and J lost 0 bases, with 15 bases between them. This CDR3 has 18 amino acids. CDR3 sequence: CASSYSSPEDFSGNTIYF. The CDR3 nucleotides read TGTGCCAGCAGTTACTCGTCTCCGGAGGACTTCTCTGGAAACACCATATATTTT.

The chain joins TRBV11-2 to TRBJ1-1; 7 nucleotides line up with TRBD1. The CDR3 is 16 amino acids. CDR1 SGHAT and CDR2 FQNNGV come from the germline V gene. J gave up 2 bases and V 7 bases, and 13 bases lay outside the gene matches. The CDR3 coding sequence is TGTGCCAGCACGTCCGAGGAGCGACAGGGTAACACTGAAGCTTTCTTT. It is translated as CASTSEERQGNTEAFF.

The genes are TRBV11-2 and TRBJ2-3; maybe TRBD2 (6 bases). Germline CDR1 SGHAT, CDR2 FQNNGV. CDR3 size: 15 residues. The germline V and J ends were trimmed by 0 bases and 2 bases, with 9 bases remaining between them. This CDR3 is CASSLEAGPTDTQYF. CDR3 DNA sequence: TGTGCCAGCAGCTTAGAGGCGGGGCCCACAGATACGCAGTATTTT.

The chain has TRBV4-1 and TRBJ2-7; 7 bases agree with TRBD1. This CDR3 contains 14 residues. Unmatched junction bases numbered 3, after V lost 4 bases and J lost 0 bases. Germline CDR1 reads MGHRA; CDR2 reads YSYEKL. The CDR3 coding sequence is TGCGCCAGCAGCCCCAGGGGGTCCTCCTACGAGCAGTACTTC. This codes for CASSPRGSSYEQYF.

The chain carries TRBV19 and TRBJ1-5; no clear D. Germline V lookup: CDR1 LNHDA, CDR2 SQIVND (reference sequence). The CDR3 is 14 amino acids. V lost 4 bases and J 5 bases, leaving 12 bases between the germline ends. CDR3 bases: TGTGCCAGTAGTAGTGTCGGTACCTATCAGCCCCAGCATTTT. Amino acid sequence: CASSSVGTYQPQHF.

The chain has TRBV10-3 and TRBJ1-5; D ambiguous. The V end lost 3 bases, the J end lost 7 bases, and 10 bases lay between the germline ends. The CDR3 length is 13 residues. Per the germline V gene, CDR1 is ENHRY and CDR2 is SYGVKD. As DNA, the CDR3 is TGTGCCATCAGTGAAGGAGGAAAACAGCCCCAGCATTTT. Protein sequence: CAISEGGKQPQHF.

The chain uses TRBV29-1 and TRBJ1-4; D remains unclear. From germline, CDR1 is SQVTM and CDR2 ANQGSEA. CDR3 length: 13 residues. V dropped 6 bases and J dropped 4 bases, with 12 bases sitting between them. The CDR3 spells CSVVQTGNEKLFF. The DNA of the CDR3 is TGCAGCGTCGTTCAAACGGGTAATGAAAAACTGTTTTTT.

The chain is built from TRBV4-3 and TRBJ1-1; no definite D call. Looked up from germline, CDR1 is LGHNA and CDR2 is YSLEER. The CDR3 is 14 residues long. The V end was cut by 3 bases, the J end by 6 bases, with 14 bases between. CDR3 residues: CASSQDLGSSEAFF. CDR3 bases: TGCGCCAGCAGCCAGGACTTGGGGTCCTCTGAAGCTTTCTTT.